This TCR beta chain originates from a study of T cells in Graves' hyperthyroidism and ophthalmopathy. From RNA transcripts, TCR beta CDR3 regions were amplified. Primed by the HTBI set, a first-round RT-PCR was run on the TCR CDR3. MiXCR, applied by TCRdb to the multiplex PCR reads, yields one record per CDR3 protein. The sample records roughly 570,000 distinct CDR3 sequences, roughly 14% being singletons. The sample comprised blood. This clonotype was sampled from a woman aged 25 to 39 with Graves' hyperthyroidism.

CDR3 amino acids: CASSYSSGTGPNYGYTF. The CDR3 DNA reads TGTGCCAGCAGTTACTCATCCGGGACAGGGCCTAACTATGGCTACACCTTC. V gene TRBV6-2 or TRBV6-3 combines with J gene TRBJ1-2; 9 bases are a match to TRBD1. This CDR3 has 17 amino acids. V was clipped by 0 bases and J by 0 bases; unmatched bases: 5. CDR1 and CDR2 (germline): MNHEY, SVGEGT.